This TCR beta chain was retrieved from a study of T cells after yellow fever vaccination. General study findings and limits: Few clonotypes appeared in both CD4 and CD8 compartments. Contamination by abundant bulk-population clonotypes could be present in FACS-sorted repertoires.

Generation of TCR cDNA used 5'RACE template switching (which added a universal primer site and UMIs). TCRdb passed the 5' RACE reads through MiXCR, listing each CDR3 protein once. The data show 340,000 or so distinct CDR3 sequences, around 13% seen once. CDR1 MDHEN and CDR2 SYDVKM come from the germline V gene. The ends were cut back, 7 bases at V and 6 bases at J, with 18 bases in the middle. The CDR3 has 14 residues. This clonotype was detected only a few times. The target antigen is unknown. Sequenced here: CD4+ T cells sorted from PBMCs, sampled 15 days after the yellow fever booster vaccination. This chain connects TRBV28 to TRBJ1-2; perhaps TRBD1 as D (5 bases). The TCR originated in a man aged 18 to 30 who received the YFV17D yellow fever vaccine. CDR3 protein: CASNPGGVENGYTF. The DNA for the CDR3 is TGTGCCAGCAATCCTGGGGGGGTAGAGAATGGCTACACCTTC.